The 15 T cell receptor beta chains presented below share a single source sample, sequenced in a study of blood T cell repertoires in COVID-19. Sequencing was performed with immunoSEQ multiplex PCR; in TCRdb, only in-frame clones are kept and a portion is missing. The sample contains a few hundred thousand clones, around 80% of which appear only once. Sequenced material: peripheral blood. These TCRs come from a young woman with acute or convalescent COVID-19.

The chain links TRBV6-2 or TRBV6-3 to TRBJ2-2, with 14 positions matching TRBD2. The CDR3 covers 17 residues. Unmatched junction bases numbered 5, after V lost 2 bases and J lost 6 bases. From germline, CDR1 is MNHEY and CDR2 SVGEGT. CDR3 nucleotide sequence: TGTGCCAGCAGTTACCCAGGACTAGCGGGAGGTTCCGGGGAGCTGTTTTTT. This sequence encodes CASSYPGLAGGSGELFF.

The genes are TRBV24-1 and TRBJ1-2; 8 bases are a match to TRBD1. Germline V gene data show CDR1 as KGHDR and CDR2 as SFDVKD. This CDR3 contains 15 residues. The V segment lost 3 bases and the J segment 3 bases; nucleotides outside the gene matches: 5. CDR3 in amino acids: CATSDGQGRDYGYTF. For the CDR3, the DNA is TGTGCCACCAGTGATGGACAGGGCCGGGACTATGGCTACACCTTC.

Here the CDR3 reads CASSQEGTGVGMFADTQYF. The CDR3, as DNA: TGTGCCAGCAGCCAAGAAGGGACAGGGGTTGGTATGTTCGCAGATACGCAGTATTTT. The gene calls are TRBV4-2 and TRBJ2-3; 10 bases fit TRBD1. Germline V lookup: CDR1 LGHNA, CDR2 YNFKEQ. This CDR3 is built from 19 residues. V dropped 0 bases and J dropped 4; count of bases not matched to a gene: 13.

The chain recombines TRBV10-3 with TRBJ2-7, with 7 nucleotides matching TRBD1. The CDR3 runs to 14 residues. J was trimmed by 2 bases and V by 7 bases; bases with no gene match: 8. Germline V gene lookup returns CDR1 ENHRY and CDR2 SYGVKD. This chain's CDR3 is CAIKGQEAAYEQYF. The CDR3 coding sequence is TGTGCCATCAAAGGACAGGAGGCGGCCTACGAGCAGTACTTC.

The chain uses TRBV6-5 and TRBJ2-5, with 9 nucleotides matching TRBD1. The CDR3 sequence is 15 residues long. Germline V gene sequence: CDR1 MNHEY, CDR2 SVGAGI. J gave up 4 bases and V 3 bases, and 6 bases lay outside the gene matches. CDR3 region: CASSYGQGFSETQYF. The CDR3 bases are TGTGCCAGCAGTTATGGACAGGGGTTTTCAGAGACCCAGTACTTC.

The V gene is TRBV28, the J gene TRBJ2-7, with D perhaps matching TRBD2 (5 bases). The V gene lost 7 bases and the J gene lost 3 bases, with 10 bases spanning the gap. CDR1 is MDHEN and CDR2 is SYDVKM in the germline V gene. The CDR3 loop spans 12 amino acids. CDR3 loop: CASTGSVYEQYF. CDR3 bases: TGTGCCAGCACGGGGTCTGTCTACGAGCAGTACTTC. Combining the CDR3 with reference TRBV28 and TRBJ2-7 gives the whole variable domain DVKVTQSSRYLVKRTGEKVFLECVQDMDHENMFWYRQDPGLGLRLIYFSYDVKMKEKGDIPEGYSVSREKKERFSLILESASTNQTSMYLCASTGSVYEQYFGPGTRLTVT.

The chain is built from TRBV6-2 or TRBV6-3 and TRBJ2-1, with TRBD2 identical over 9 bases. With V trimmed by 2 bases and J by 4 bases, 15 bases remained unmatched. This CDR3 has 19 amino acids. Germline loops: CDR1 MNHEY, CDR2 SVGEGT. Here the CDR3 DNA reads TGTGCCAGCAGTTACCCGCCCCACATAGCGGGAGAGCGGTACAATGAGCAGTTCTTC. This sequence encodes CASSYPPHIAGERYNEQFF.

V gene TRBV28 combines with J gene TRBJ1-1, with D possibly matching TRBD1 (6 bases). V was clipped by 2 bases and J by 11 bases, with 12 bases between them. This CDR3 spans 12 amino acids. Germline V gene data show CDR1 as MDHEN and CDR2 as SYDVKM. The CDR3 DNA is TGTGCCAGCAGTTTAGCACAGGGTTCGGCTTTCTTT. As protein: CASSLAQGSAFF.

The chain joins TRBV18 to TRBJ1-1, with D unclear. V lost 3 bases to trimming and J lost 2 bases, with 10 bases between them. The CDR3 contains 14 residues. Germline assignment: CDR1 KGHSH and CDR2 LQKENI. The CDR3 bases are TGTGCCAGCTCACCGCGCCGGGATAACACTGAAGCTTTCTTT. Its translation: CASSPRRDNTEAFF.

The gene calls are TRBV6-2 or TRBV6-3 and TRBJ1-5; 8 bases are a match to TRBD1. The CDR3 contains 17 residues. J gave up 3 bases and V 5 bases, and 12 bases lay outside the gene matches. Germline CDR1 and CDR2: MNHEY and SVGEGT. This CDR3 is CASSPYLGQANNQPQHF. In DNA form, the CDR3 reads TGTGCCAGCAGTCCGTACTTGGGACAGGCTAACAATCAGCCCCAGCATTTT.

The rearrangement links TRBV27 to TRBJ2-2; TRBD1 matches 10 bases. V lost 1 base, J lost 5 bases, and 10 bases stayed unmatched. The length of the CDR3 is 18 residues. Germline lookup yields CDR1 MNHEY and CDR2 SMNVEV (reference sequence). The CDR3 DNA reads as TGTGCCAGCAGTTTATTTAGAGTCGGACAGGGGGGGACCGGGGAGCTGTTTTTT. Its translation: CASSLFRVGQGGTGELFF.

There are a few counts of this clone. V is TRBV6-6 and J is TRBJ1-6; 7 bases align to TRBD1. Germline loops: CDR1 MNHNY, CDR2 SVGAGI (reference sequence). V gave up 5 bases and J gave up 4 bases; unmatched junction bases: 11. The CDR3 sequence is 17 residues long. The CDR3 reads CASSHPQGKTYNSPLHF. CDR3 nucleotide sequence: TGTGCCAGCAGTCACCCACAGGGGAAGACGTATAATTCACCCCTCCACTTT.

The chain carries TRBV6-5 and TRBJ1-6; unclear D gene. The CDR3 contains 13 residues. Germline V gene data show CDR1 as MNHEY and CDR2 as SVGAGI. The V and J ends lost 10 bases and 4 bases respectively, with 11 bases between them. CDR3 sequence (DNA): TGTGCCACCATGACAATATATAATTCACCCCTCCACTTT. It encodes CATMTIYNSPLHF.

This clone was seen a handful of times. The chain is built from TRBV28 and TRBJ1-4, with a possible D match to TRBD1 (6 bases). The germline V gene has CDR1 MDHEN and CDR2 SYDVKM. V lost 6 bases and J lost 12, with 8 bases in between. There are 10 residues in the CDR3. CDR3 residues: CASSNRELFF. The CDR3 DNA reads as TGTGCCAGCAGCAACAGGGAACTGTTTTTT.

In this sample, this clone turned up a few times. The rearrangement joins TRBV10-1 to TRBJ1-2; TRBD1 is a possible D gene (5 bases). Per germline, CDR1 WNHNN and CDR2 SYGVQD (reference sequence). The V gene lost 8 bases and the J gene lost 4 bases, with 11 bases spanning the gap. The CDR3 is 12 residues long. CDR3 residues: CASWEQVYGYTF. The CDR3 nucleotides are TGCGCCAGCTGGGAACAGGTCTATGGCTACACCTTC.